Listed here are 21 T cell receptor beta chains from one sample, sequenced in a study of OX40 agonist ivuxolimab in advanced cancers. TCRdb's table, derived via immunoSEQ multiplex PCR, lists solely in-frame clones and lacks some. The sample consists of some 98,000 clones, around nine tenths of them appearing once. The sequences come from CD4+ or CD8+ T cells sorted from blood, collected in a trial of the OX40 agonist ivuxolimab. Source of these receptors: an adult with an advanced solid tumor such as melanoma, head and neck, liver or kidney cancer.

The CDR3 protein is CATSRPGLELGTQYF. Here the CDR3 DNA reads TGTGCCACCAGCAGACCGGGACTAGAACTGGGAACCCAGTACTTC. The chain combines TRBV15 with TRBJ2-5; 8 nucleotides align to TRBD2. The CDR3 contains 15 residues. V dropped 2 bases and J dropped 8; count of bases not matched to a gene: 10. CDR1 and CDR2 from the germline V gene are LNHNV and YYDKDF (reference sequence).

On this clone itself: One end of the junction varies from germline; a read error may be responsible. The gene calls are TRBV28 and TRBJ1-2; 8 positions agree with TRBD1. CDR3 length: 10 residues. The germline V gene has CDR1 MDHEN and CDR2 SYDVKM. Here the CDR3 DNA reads TGTGCCAGCTCCGACCGGGACAGGTACTTC. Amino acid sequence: CASSDRDRYF.

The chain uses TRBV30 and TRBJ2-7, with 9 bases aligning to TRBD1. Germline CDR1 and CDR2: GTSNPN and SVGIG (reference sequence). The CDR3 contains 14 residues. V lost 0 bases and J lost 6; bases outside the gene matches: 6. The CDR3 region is CAWSVTGQGIEQYF. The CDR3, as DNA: TGTGCCTGGAGTGTAACAGGACAGGGGATCGAGCAGTACTTC.

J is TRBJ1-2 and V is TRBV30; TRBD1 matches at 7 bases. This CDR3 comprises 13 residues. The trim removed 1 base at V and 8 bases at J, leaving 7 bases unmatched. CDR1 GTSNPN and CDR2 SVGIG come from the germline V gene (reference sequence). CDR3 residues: CAWSDKGAGGYTF. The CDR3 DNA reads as TGTGCCTGGAGTGATAAGGGGGCTGGCGGCTACACCTTC.

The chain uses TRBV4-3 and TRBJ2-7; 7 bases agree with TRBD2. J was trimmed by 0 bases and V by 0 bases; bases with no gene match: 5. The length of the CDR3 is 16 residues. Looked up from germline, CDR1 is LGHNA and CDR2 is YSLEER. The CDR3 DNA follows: TGCGCCAGCAGCCAAGATTCACTAGCGAACTCCTACGAGCAGTACTTC. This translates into CASSQDSLANSYEQYF.

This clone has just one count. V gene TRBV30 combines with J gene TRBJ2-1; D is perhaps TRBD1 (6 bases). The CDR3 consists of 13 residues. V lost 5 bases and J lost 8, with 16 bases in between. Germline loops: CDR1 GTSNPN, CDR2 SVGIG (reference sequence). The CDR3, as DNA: TGTGCCTGGCTTCCGGCCAGGGGAGATGAGCAGTTCTTC. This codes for CAWLPARGDEQFF. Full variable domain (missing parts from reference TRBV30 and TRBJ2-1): SQTIHQWPATLVQPVGSPLSLECTVEGTSNPNLYWYRQAAGRGLQLLFYSVGIGQISSEVPQNLSASRPQDRQFILSSKKLLLSDSGFYLCAWLPARGDEQFFGPGTRLTVL.

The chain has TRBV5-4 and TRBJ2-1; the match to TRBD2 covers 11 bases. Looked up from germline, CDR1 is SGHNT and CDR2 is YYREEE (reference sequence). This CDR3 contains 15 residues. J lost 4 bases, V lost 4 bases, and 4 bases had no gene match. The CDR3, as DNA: TGTGCCAGCAGCCTTAGCGGGAGGGGGTACAATGAGCAGTTCTTC. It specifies CASSLSGRGYNEQFF. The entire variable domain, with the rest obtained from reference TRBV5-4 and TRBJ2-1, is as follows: ETGVTQSPTHLIKTRGQQVTLRCSSQSGHNTVSWYQQALGQGPQFIFQYYREEENGRGNFPPRFSGLQFPNYSSELNVNALELDDSALYLCASSLSGRGYNEQFFGPGTRLTVL.

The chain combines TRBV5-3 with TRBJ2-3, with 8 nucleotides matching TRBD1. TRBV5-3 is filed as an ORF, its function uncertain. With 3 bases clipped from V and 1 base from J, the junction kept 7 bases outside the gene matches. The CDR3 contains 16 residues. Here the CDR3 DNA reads TGTGCCAGAAGCTCGGACAGGGTGGAGCGCACAGATACGCAGTATTTT. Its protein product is CARSSDRVERTDTQYF.

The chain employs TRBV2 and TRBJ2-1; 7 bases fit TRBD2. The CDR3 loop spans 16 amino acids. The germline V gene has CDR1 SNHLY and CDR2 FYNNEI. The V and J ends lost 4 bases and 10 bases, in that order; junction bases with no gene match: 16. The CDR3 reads CASSVLAETFGGEQFF. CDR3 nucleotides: TGTGCCAGCAGTGTTCTAGCGGAGACCTTTGGGGGAGAGCAGTTCTTC.

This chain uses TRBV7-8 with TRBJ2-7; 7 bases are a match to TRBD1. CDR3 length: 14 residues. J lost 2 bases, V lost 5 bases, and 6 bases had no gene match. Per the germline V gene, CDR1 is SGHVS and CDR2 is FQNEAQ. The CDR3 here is CASSTRQGPYEQYF. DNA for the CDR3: TGTGCCAGCAGCACCCGACAGGGCCCCTACGAGCAGTACTTC.

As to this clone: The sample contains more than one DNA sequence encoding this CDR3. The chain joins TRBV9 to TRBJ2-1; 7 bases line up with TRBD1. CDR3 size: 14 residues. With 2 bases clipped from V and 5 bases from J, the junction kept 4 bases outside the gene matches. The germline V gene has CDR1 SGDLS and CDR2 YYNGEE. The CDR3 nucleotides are TGTGCCAGCAGCGTCCAGGGGGACCACAATGAGCAGTTCTTC. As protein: CASSVQGDHNEQFF.

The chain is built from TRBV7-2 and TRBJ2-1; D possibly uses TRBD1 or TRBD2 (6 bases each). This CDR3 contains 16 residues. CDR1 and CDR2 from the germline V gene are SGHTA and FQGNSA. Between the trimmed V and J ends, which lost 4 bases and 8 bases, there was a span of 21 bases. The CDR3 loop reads CASSSTGGGGLYEQFF. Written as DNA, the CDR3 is TGTGCCAGCAGCTCTACTGGAGGGGGTGGCCTTTATGAGCAGTTCTTC.

This CDR3 is CASLPFTENTEAFF. For the CDR3, the DNA is TGTGCCAGTCTACCCTTCACGGAGAACACTGAAGCTTTCTTT. J is TRBJ1-1 and V is TRBV18; D is unresolved. Germline V gives CDR1 KGHSH, CDR2 LQKENI. Trimming removed 9 bases at V and 1 base at J, with 15 bases between. The CDR3 extends over 14 amino acids.

The DNA for the CDR3 is TGTGCCAGCGGGACCTCAGGTTCGGATACGCAGTATTTT. It codes for CASGTSGSDTQYF. The chain uses TRBV25-1 and TRBJ2-3, with D tentatively TRBD1 or TRBD2 (5 bases each). This CDR3 is built from 13 residues. V was cut by 8 bases and J by 6 bases, with 15 bases left in between. From germline, CDR1 is MGHDK and CDR2 SYGVNS.

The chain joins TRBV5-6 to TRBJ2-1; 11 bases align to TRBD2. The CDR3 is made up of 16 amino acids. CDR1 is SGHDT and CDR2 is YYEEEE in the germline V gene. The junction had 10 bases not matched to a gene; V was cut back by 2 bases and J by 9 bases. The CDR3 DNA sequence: TGTGCCAGCAGCTTTCGTTTGGCTAGCGGGAGGCTTGAGCAGTTCTTC. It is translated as CASSFRLASGRLEQFF.

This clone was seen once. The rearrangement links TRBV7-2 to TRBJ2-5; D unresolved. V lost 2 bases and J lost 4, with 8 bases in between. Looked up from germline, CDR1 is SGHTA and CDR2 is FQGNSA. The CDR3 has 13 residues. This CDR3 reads CASSLQSRETQYF. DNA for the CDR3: TGTGCCAGCAGCTTACAGAGTCGAGAGACCCAGTACTTC.

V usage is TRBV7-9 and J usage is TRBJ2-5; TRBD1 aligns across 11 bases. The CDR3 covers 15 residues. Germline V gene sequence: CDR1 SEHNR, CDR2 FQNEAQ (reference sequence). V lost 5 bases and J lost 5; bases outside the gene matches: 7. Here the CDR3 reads CASSLGTGGMETQYF. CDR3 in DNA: TGTGCCAGCAGCCTCGGGACAGGGGGGATGGAGACCCAGTACTTC.

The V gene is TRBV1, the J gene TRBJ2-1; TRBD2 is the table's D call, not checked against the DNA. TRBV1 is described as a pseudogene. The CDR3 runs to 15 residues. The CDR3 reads CTSSQPGLAGNEQFF. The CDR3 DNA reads TGCACCAGCAGCCAACCCGGACTAGCGGGAAATGAGCAGTTCTTC.

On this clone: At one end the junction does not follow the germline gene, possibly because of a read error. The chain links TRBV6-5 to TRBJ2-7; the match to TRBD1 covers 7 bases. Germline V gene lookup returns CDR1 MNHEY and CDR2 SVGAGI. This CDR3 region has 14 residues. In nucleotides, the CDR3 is TGTGCCATCAGTGAGTCGGGACAGTTCCGCGAGCAGTACTTC. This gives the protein CAISESGQFREQYF.

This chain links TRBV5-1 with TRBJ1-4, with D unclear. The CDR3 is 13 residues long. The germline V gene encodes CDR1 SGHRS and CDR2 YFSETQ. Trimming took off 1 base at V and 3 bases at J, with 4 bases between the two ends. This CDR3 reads CASSLIPNEKLFF. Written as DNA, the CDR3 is TGCGCCAGCAGCTTGATTCCTAATGAAAAACTGTTTTTT.

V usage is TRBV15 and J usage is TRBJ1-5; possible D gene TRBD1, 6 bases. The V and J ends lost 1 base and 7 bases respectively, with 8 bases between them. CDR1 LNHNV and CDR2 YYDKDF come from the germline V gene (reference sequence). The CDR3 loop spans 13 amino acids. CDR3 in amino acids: CATSRVQGQPQHF. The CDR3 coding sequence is TGTGCCACCAGCAGAGTACAGGGACAGCCCCAGCATTTT.